These T cell receptor beta chains were read from a single sample in a study of vaccination effects on CD4 cells after COVID-19. The table came from immunoSEQ multiplex PCR; TCRdb's copy has only in-frame clones and leaves some out. The sample includes just under 65,000 clones, roughly 76% of them seen just once. No antigen is known for these receptors. The sequencing here drew on CD4+ T cells from PBMCs cultured with HCoV-OC43 spike peptides, taken before COVID-19 vaccination. These receptors were obtained from a human donor who received a COVID-19 vaccine. Both conserved end residues are part of each CDR3. A D gene is named only where the DNA matches it firmly. Size is stated for part of the rows, as once, few or many counts, or as a class when the clone is expanded.

j_gene: TRBJ1-3; v_gene: TRBV12-3/TRBV12-4; abundance: few; d_gene: NA; CDR3nt: TGTGCCAGCACCCCTAGTCCTGGAAACACCATATATTTT; CDR3aa: CASTPSPGNTIYF
j_gene: TRBJ2-5; v_gene: TRBV7-9; abundance: NA; d_gene: TRBD1; CDR3nt: TGTGCCAGCAGCTTGAGGACAGGGGGTCAAGAGACCCAGTACTTC; CDR3aa: CASSLRTGGQETQYF
j_gene: TRBJ1-2; v_gene: TRBV6-6; abundance: NA; d_gene: NA; CDR3nt: TGTGCCAGCAGTTGGAGAGGGGAAGATGGCTACACCTTC; CDR3aa: CASSWRGEDGYTF
j_gene: TRBJ1-5; v_gene: TRBV30; abundance: NA; d_gene: NA; CDR3nt: TGTGCCTGGAGTGGGGCTGCATGGGGTCAGCCCCAGCATTTT; CDR3aa: CAWSGAAWGQPQHF
j_gene: TRBJ2-5; v_gene: TRBV12-3/TRBV12-4; abundance: NA; d_gene: TRBD2; CDR3nt: TGTGCCAGCTCGTGGGGGGGGGAAGAGACCCAGTACTTC; CDR3aa: CASSWGGEETQYF
j_gene: TRBJ2-5; v_gene: TRBV10-3; abundance: NA; d_gene: TRBD2; CDR3nt: TGTGCCATCAGTGAGTCAGGGCTAGCGGCCCAAGAGACCCAGTACTTC; CDR3aa: CAISESGLAAQETQYF
j_gene: TRBJ2-3; v_gene: TRBV29-1; abundance: NA; d_gene: NA; CDR3nt: TGCAGCGTTGTATGGAGCGCGGGTACGCAGTATTTT; CDR3aa: CSVVWSAGTQYF
j_gene: TRBJ2-5; v_gene: TRBV11-2; abundance: once; d_gene: TRBD1; CDR3nt: TGTGCCAGCAGCCCGACAGGGGGCGAGGAGACCCAGTACTTC; CDR3aa: CASSPTGGEETQYF
j_gene: TRBJ1-1; v_gene: TRBV29-1; abundance: NA; d_gene: NA; CDR3nt: TGCAGCGTTGTGTCGGCAGACACTGAAGCTTTCTTT; CDR3aa: CSVVSADTEAFF
j_gene: TRBJ2-6; v_gene: TRBV5-1; abundance: NA; d_gene: TRBD1; CDR3nt: TGCGCCAGCAGCTTGACAGGGGGGTCTGGGGCCAACGTCCTGACTTTC; CDR3aa: CASSLTGGSGANVLTF
j_gene: TRBJ1-3; v_gene: TRBV5-1; abundance: NA; d_gene: TRBD1; CDR3nt: TGCGCCAGCAGCTGGGACAGTGCTGGAAACACCATATATTTT; CDR3aa: CASSWDSAGNTIYF
j_gene: TRBJ2-1; v_gene: TRBV9; abundance: NA; d_gene: TRBD1; CDR3nt: TGTGCCAGCAGCGCCCGGGACAGCTCCTACAATGAGCAGTTCTTC; CDR3aa: CASSARDSSYNEQFF
j_gene: TRBJ2-2; v_gene: TRBV7-2; abundance: NA; d_gene: TRBD1; CDR3nt: TGTGCCAGCAGCTATGGACAGGGGAAAGGGACCGGGGAGCTGTTTTTT; CDR3aa: CASSYGQGKGTGELFF
j_gene: TRBJ1-2; v_gene: TRBV11-2; abundance: NA; d_gene: NA; CDR3nt: TGTGCCAGCAGCTTAGTGAGGGGTCCGAACTATGGCTACACCTTC; CDR3aa: CASSLVRGPNYGYTF
j_gene: TRBJ2-1; v_gene: TRBV2; abundance: NA; d_gene: NA; CDR3nt: TGTGCCAGCACGGCCGCGAGGTTCCTTACCTACAATGAGCAGTTCTTC; CDR3aa: CASTAARFLTYNEQFF
j_gene: TRBJ1-6; v_gene: TRBV18; abundance: NA; d_gene: NA; CDR3nt: TGTGCCAGCTCACCAGATGGCGTCTCACCCCTCCACTTT; CDR3aa: CASSPDGVSPLHF
j_gene: TRBJ2-6; v_gene: TRBV9; abundance: NA; d_gene: NA; CDR3nt: TGTGCCAGCAGCCCCTCAGGGAGCTCTGGGGCCAACGTCCTGACTTTC; CDR3aa: CASSPSGSSGANVLTF
j_gene: TRBJ1-1; v_gene: TRBV6-2/TRBV6-3; abundance: NA; d_gene: TRBD1; CDR3nt: TGTGCCAGCAGACCTACAGGGGAAATAAACACTGAAGCTTTCTTT; CDR3aa: CASRPTGEINTEAFF
j_gene: TRBJ2-2; v_gene: TRBV7-2; abundance: NA; d_gene: NA; CDR3nt: TGTGCCAGCAGCTTAGAACAGTCCACCGGGGAGCTGTTTTTT; CDR3aa: CASSLEQSTGELFF
j_gene: TRBJ1-1; v_gene: TRBV9; abundance: once; d_gene: NA; CDR3nt: TGTGCCAGCAGCGTAGTGAAGGGATTGAACACTGAAGCTTTCTTT; CDR3aa: CASSVVKGLNTEAFF
j_gene: TRBJ1-2; v_gene: TRBV6-1; abundance: NA; d_gene: NA; CDR3nt: TGTGCCAGCAGTGAAGGATCCTATGGCTACACCTTC; CDR3aa: CASSEGSYGYTF
j_gene: TRBJ2-1; v_gene: TRBV28; abundance: NA; d_gene: NA; CDR3nt: TGTGCCAGCAGTTTGGGGGGACTCCTCAATGAGCAGTTCTTC; CDR3aa: CASSLGGLLNEQFF
j_gene: TRBJ1-3; v_gene: TRBV4-1; abundance: NA; d_gene: NA; CDR3nt: TGCGCCAGCAGCCAAGAGGGCTCTGGAAACACCATATATTTT; CDR3aa: CASSQEGSGNTIYF
j_gene: TRBJ1-1; v_gene: TRBV6-5; abundance: NA; d_gene: TRBD1; CDR3nt: TGTGCCAGCAGTTCGGGACAGGGGAACACTGAAGCTTTCTTT; CDR3aa: CASSSGQGNTEAFF
j_gene: TRBJ1-1; v_gene: TRBV6-5; abundance: once; d_gene: NA; CDR3nt: TGTGCCAGCACTTTGACCCGGAACACTGAAGCTTTCTTT; CDR3aa: CASTLTRNTEAFF
j_gene: TRBJ1-2; v_gene: TRBV30; abundance: NA; d_gene: NA; CDR3nt: TGTGCCTGGAGAGGCAGGACCTATGGCTACACCTTC; CDR3aa: CAWRGRTYGYTF
j_gene: TRBJ1-2; v_gene: TRBV20-1; abundance: NA; d_gene: TRBD1; CDR3nt: TGCAGTGCTCCACAGGGGACCTTC; CDR3aa: CSAPQGTF
j_gene: TRBJ1-3; v_gene: TRBV29-1; abundance: few; d_gene: NA; CDR3nt: TGCAGCGTTTTCGAGGGGTCTGGAAACACCATATATTTT; CDR3aa: CSVFEGSGNTIYF
j_gene: TRBJ2-3; v_gene: TRBV3-1/TRBV3-2; abundance: once; d_gene: NA; CDR3nt: TGTGCCAGCAGCCTCACAGATACGCAGTATTTT; CDR3aa: CASSLTDTQYF
j_gene: TRBJ2-1; v_gene: TRBV18; abundance: once; d_gene: NA; CDR3nt: TGTGCCAGCTCACCACAGGCGCAACCCTACAATGAGCAGTTCTTC; CDR3aa: CASSPQAQPYNEQFF
j_gene: TRBJ1-6; v_gene: TRBV14; abundance: NA; d_gene: NA; CDR3nt: TGTGCCAGCAGCCAAGATTCCGGGATTGATTCACCCCTCCACTTT; CDR3aa: CASSQDSGIDSPLHF
j_gene: TRBJ1-5; v_gene: TRBV2; abundance: once; d_gene: NA; CDR3nt: TGTGCCAGCAGTTCTGGGCAGGGGAACCAGCCCCAGCATTTT; CDR3aa: CASSSGQGNQPQHF
j_gene: TRBJ1-4; v_gene: TRBV18; abundance: NA; d_gene: NA; CDR3nt: TGTGCCAGCTCAGTGGGGCAGACCGAAAAACTGTTTTTT; CDR3aa: CASSVGQTEKLFF
j_gene: TRBJ2-6; v_gene: TRBV3-1/TRBV3-2; abundance: NA; d_gene: TRBD1; CDR3nt: TGTGCCAGCAGCCATTCGGACAGGGCTGGGGCCAACGTCCTGACTTTC; CDR3aa: CASSHSDRAGANVLTF
j_gene: TRBJ1-5; v_gene: TRBV6-5; abundance: once; d_gene: NA; CDR3nt: TGTGCCTCCGGGGTGAATCAGCCCCAGCATTTT; CDR3aa: CASGVNQPQHF
j_gene: TRBJ1-3; v_gene: TRBV6-5; abundance: NA; d_gene: NA; CDR3nt: TGTGCCAGCAGTTACTCCGGGAAAAACACCATATATTTT; CDR3aa: CASSYSGKNTIYF
j_gene: TRBJ2-3; v_gene: TRBV19; abundance: NA; d_gene: TRBD2; CDR3nt: TGTGCCAGTAGTAAGACTAGCCGCCCAGATACGCAGTATTTT; CDR3aa: CASSKTSRPDTQYF
j_gene: TRBJ2-3; v_gene: TRBV5-6; abundance: NA; d_gene: TRBD2; CDR3nt: TGTGCCAGCAGCTTGGGGACTAGCGGGAGGAGCACAGATACGCAGTATTTT; CDR3aa: CASSLGTSGRSTDTQYF
j_gene: TRBJ2-1; v_gene: TRBV7-9; abundance: NA; d_gene: NA; CDR3nt: TGTGCCAGCAGCTTAGTTCGGGGTCCGGAATCCTACAATGAGCAGTTCTTC; CDR3aa: CASSLVRGPESYNEQFF
j_gene: TRBJ1-5; v_gene: TRBV15; abundance: NA; d_gene: TRBD1; CDR3nt: TGTGCCACCGGGACAGGGGGTTCTAGGCAGCCCCAGCATTTT; CDR3aa: CATGTGGSRQPQHF
j_gene: TRBJ2-5; v_gene: TRBV2; abundance: NA; d_gene: TRBD2; CDR3nt: TGTGCCAGCAGAGTAGCGGGGGGAGTTGAGACCCAGTACTTC; CDR3aa: CASRVAGGVETQYF
j_gene: TRBJ2-2; v_gene: TRBV7-3; abundance: few; d_gene: TRBD1; CDR3nt: TGTGCCAGCAGCTTAATGCCAGGGGGCGCGGACACCGGGGAGCTGTTTTTT; CDR3aa: CASSLMPGGADTGELFF
j_gene: TRBJ2-1; v_gene: TRBV9; abundance: NA; d_gene: NA; CDR3nt: TGTGCCAGCAGCGTAAGGGGAGACGTTTACAATGAGCAGTTCTTC; CDR3aa: CASSVRGDVYNEQFF
j_gene: TRBJ1-2; v_gene: TRBV11-2; abundance: NA; d_gene: NA; CDR3nt: TGTGCCAGCAGCTTAGATAGAACCGCAGGCGGTGGCTACACCTTC; CDR3aa: CASSLDRTAGGGYTF
j_gene: TRBJ2-1; v_gene: TRBV9; abundance: NA; d_gene: TRBD2; CDR3nt: TGTGCCAGCAGCGTCTCAGCGGGGTACTACAATGAGCAGTTCTTC; CDR3aa: CASSVSAGYYNEQFF
j_gene: TRBJ1-6; v_gene: TRBV14; abundance: NA; d_gene: NA; CDR3nt: TGTGCCAGCAGACAGGGTTTGCATAATTCACCCCTCCACTTT; CDR3aa: CASRQGLHNSPLHF
j_gene: TRBJ1-1; v_gene: TRBV6-5; abundance: NA; d_gene: NA; CDR3nt: TGTGCCAGCAGCCAAACTCCGGGACCGGTTGAAGCTTTCTTT; CDR3aa: CASSQTPGPVEAFF
j_gene: TRBJ1-1; v_gene: TRBV7-9; abundance: NA; d_gene: TRBD1; CDR3nt: TGTGCCAGCAGCTTAACCGGGACAGGGAACACTGAAGCTTTCTTT; CDR3aa: CASSLTGTGNTEAFF
j_gene: TRBJ2-3; v_gene: TRBV20-1; abundance: NA; d_gene: TRBD2; CDR3nt: TGCAGTGCTAGTGGACCGGGGGGAGCCCCAGATACGCAGTATTTT; CDR3aa: CSASGPGGAPDTQYF
j_gene: TRBJ1-4; v_gene: TRBV5-1; abundance: NA; d_gene: TRBD1; CDR3nt: TGCGCCAGCAGCATATCCGGGACAGGAGAAAAACTGTTTTTT; CDR3aa: CASSISGTGEKLFF
j_gene: TRBJ1-2; v_gene: TRBV5-8; abundance: few; d_gene: NA; CDR3nt: TGTGCCAGCAGCCCGGGCTATGGCTACACCTTC; CDR3aa: CASSPGYGYTF
j_gene: TRBJ2-5; v_gene: TRBV5-1; abundance: NA; d_gene: NA; CDR3nt: TGCGCCAGCAGCTTATCCGGGACCAACCAAGAGACCCAGTACTTC; CDR3aa: CASSLSGTNQETQYF
j_gene: TRBJ1-2; v_gene: TRBV6-2/TRBV6-3; abundance: NA; d_gene: NA; CDR3nt: TGTGCCAGCAGTCCGGACAGTTACTATGGCTACACCTTC; CDR3aa: CASSPDSYYGYTF
j_gene: TRBJ2-5; v_gene: TRBV4-1; abundance: NA; d_gene: TRBD1; CDR3nt: TGCGCCAGCAGCCAACGTACAGGGGATGGGGAGACCCAGTACTTC; CDR3aa: CASSQRTGDGETQYF
j_gene: TRBJ2-3; v_gene: TRBV19; abundance: NA; d_gene: NA; CDR3nt: TGTGCCAGTAGTCGACAGGAAAGCACAGATACGCAGTATTTT; CDR3aa: CASSRQESTDTQYF
j_gene: TRBJ1-2; v_gene: TRBV4-1; abundance: NA; d_gene: NA; CDR3nt: TGCGCCAGCAGCCAAGGAACCGATAACTATGGCTACACCTTC; CDR3aa: CASSQGTDNYGYTF
j_gene: TRBJ1-1; v_gene: TRBV6-6; abundance: NA; d_gene: NA; CDR3nt: TGTGCCAGCAGTCCAGACAGGCCGGGGTTGTCTTTCTTT; CDR3aa: CASSPDRPGLSFF
j_gene: TRBJ1-1; v_gene: TRBV14; abundance: NA; d_gene: TRBD1; CDR3nt: TGTGCCAGCAGCCGTCAAACAGGGGGCACTGAAGCTTTCTTT; CDR3aa: CASSRQTGGTEAFF
j_gene: TRBJ2-3; v_gene: TRBV7-2; abundance: NA; d_gene: NA; CDR3nt: TGTGCCAGCAGCTTGGAGTCCGCGCAGTATTTT; CDR3aa: CASSLESAQYF
j_gene: TRBJ1-4; v_gene: TRBV7-9; abundance: once; d_gene: NA; CDR3nt: TGTGCCAGCAGCTTAACAGGAGGTCTGGGAGAAAAACTGTTTTTT; CDR3aa: CASSLTGGLGEKLFF